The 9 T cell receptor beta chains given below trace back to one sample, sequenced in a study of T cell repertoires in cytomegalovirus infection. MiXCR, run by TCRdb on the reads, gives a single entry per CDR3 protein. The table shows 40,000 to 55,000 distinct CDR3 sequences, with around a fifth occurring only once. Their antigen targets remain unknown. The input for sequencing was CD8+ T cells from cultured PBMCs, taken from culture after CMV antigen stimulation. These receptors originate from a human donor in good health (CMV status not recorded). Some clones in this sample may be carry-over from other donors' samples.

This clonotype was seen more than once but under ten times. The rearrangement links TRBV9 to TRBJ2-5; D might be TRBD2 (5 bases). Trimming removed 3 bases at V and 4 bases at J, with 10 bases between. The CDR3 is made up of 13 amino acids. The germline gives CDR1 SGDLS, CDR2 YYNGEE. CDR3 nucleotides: TGTGCCAGCAGCGGTTCTAGCCCAGAGACCCAGTACTTC. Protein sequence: CASSGSSPETQYF. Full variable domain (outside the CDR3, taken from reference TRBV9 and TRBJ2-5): DSGVTQTPKHLITATGQRVTLRCSPRSGDLSVYWYQQSLDQGLQFLIQYYNGEERAKGNILERFSAQQFPDLHSELNLSSLELGDSALYFCASSGSSPETQYFGPGTRLLVL.

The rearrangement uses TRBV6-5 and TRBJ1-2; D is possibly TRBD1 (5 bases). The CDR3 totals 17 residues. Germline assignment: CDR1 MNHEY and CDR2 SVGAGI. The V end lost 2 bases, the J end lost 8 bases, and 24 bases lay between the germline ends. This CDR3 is CASSYLRGGRNPGGYTF. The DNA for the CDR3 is TGTGCCAGCAGTTACCTACGGGGGGGGAGAAACCCGGGCGGCTACACCTTC.

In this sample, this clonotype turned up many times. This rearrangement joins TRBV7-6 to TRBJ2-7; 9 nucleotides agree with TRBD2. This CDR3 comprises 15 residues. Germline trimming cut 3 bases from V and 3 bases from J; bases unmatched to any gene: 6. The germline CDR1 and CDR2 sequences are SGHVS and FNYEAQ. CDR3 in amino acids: CASSFRASGIYEQYF. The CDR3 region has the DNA TGTGCCAGCAGCTTTAGGGCTAGCGGGATCTACGAGCAGTACTTC.

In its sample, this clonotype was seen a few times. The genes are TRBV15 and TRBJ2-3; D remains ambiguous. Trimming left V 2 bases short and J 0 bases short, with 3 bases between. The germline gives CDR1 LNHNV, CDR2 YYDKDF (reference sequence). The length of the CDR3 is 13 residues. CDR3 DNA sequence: TGTGCCACCAGCAGACACAGCACAGATACGCAGTATTTT. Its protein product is CATSRHSTDTQYF.

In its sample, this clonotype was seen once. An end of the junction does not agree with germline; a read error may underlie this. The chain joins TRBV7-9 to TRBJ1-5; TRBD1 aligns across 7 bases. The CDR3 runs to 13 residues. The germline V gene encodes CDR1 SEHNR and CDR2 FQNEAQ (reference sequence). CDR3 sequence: CACRTGDGQPQHF. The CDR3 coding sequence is TGTGCCTGCAGAACAGGGGACGGGCAGCCCCAGCATTTT.

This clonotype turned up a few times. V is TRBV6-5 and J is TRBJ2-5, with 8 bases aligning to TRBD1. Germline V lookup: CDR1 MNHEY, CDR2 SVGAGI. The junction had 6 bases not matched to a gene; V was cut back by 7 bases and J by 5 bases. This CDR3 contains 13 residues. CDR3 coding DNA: TGTGCCAGCACAGGGGGCACCCTGGAGACCCAGTACTTC. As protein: CASTGGTLETQYF.

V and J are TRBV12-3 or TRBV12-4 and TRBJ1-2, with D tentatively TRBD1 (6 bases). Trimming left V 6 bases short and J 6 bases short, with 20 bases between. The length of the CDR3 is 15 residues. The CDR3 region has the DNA TGTGCCAGCAGCCCGGGGGCTTCGGCTTGGGATGGCTACACCTTC. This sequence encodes CASSPGASAWDGYTF.

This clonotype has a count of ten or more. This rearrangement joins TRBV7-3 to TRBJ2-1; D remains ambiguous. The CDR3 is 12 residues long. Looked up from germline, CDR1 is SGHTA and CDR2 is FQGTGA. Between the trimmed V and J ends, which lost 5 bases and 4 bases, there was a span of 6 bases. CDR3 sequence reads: CASSHGYNEQFF. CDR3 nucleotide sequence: TGTGCCAGCAGCCACGGGTACAATGAGCAGTTCTTC.

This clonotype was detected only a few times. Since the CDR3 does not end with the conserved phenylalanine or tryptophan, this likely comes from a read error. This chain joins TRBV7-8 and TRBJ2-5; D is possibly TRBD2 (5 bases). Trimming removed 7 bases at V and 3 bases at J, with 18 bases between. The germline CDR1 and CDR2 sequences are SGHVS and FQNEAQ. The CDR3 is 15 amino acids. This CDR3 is CASTHRDGPKETQYS. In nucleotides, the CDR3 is TGTGCCAGCACCCACCGGGATGGGCCTAAAGAGACCCAGTACTCC.